This section outlines one T cell receptor beta chain sequence together with its context. Its antigen remains unknown. The sample comes from a study of a mutant IDH1 vaccine in newly diagnosed glioma. Documented time point: week 11, during vaccination. Each dose delivered 300 ug of mutant IDH1 20-mer peptide subcutaneously with imiquimod. The junction had 2 bases not matched to a gene; V was cut back by 6 bases and J by 3 bases. Germline V gene data show CDR1 as KGHSH and CDR2 as LQKENI. The CDR3 length is 13 residues. Clones were sequenced by immunoSEQ multiplex PCR, and TCRdb holds only the in-frame ones, with some missing. The table includes about 110,000 clones, roughly 90% detected once.

The chain uses TRBV18 and TRBJ2-7; 10 nucleotides agree with TRBD1. Sequencing used PBMCs, obtained from a glioma patient whose treatment included an IDH1 peptide vaccine. The origin of this receptor is a woman aged 45-65 years with glioma. CDR3 DNA sequence: TGTGCCAGCTCCCGGACAGGGGGCTACGAGCAGTACTTC. Its protein product is CASSRTGGYEQYF. The full variable domain, with the rest looked up from reference TRBV18 and TRBJ2-7, is NAGVMQNPRHLVRRRGQEARLRCSPMKGHSHVYWYRQLPEEGLKFMVYLQKENIIDESGMPKERFSAEFPKEGPSILRIQQVVRGDSAAYFCASSRTGGYEQYFGPGTRLTVT.